This passage covers 28 T cell receptor beta chains from one sample sequenced in a study of CD8 T cells in ankylosing spondylitis. General study results and limits: In ankylosing spondylitis blood, a motif of about eight highly homologous TCR beta variants appeared characteristic.

What these receptors recognize is not known. Each CDR3 protein gets one entry after TCRdb re-called the 5' RACE reads with MiXCR. The data contain hundreds of thousands of distinct CDR3 sequences, approximately 12% of them singletons. Input material: blood, either unsorted or a sorted T cell fraction (not recorded which). The receptors originated from a male donor with ankylosing spondylitis.

V and J are TRBV9 and TRBJ1-3; D is ambiguous. The ends were cut back, 0 bases at V and 3 bases at J, with 13 bases in the middle. Germline CDR1 is SGDLS and CDR2 is YYNGEE. This CDR3 has 16 amino acids. The CDR3 here is CASSVDPGGGGNTIYF. In DNA form, the CDR3 reads TGTGCCAGCAGCGTAGACCCGGGAGGAGGTGGAAACACCATATATTTT.

This clonotype was counted a few times. The chain carries TRBV7-2 and TRBJ1-4; 8 bases are shared with TRBD1. This CDR3 contains 14 residues. V trimming: 5 bases; J trimming: 8 bases; junction bases outside the gene matches: 7. Per germline, CDR1 SGHTA and CDR2 FQGNSA. The CDR3 DNA reads as TGTGCCAGCAGCAAACAGGGGGGGGAGGAAAAACTGTTTTTT. Its translation: CASSKQGGEEKLFF.

There are many counts of this clonotype. The chain has TRBV12-3 or TRBV12-4 and TRBJ2-7; a weak D match, TRBD2 (5 bases). This CDR3 spans 13 amino acids. V was shortened by 2 bases and J by 7 bases, with 12 bases between the two germline ends. In nucleotides, the CDR3 is TGTGCCAGCAGTTTATGGGGAGAGGGAGAGCAGTACTTC. As protein: CASSLWGEGEQYF.

This clonotype was found a few times. The rearrangement joins TRBV5-1 to TRBJ2-5; D is ambiguous. Trimming took off 4 bases at V and 7 bases at J, with 17 bases between the two ends. This CDR3 region has 14 residues. The germline CDR1 and CDR2 sequences are SGHRS and YFSETQ. This CDR3 reads CASSPIGVSGTQYF. The CDR3 DNA reads as TGCGCCAGCAGCCCCATAGGAGTTTCGGGGACCCAGTACTTC. Using reference TRBV5-1 and TRBJ2-5 for the parts outside the CDR3, the full variable domain is KAGVTQTPRYLIKTRGQQVTLSCSPISGHRSVSWYQQTPGQGLQFLFEYFSETQRNKGNFPGRFSGRQFSNSRSEMNVSTLELGDSALYLCASSPIGVSGTQYFGPGTRLLVL.

This clonotype was seen only a few times. This rearrangement joins TRBV29-1 to TRBJ2-3; 7 nucleotides agree with TRBD2. The CDR3 length is 13 residues. CDR1 SQVTM and CDR2 ANQGSEA come from the germline V gene. The V segment lost 5 bases and the J segment 2 bases; nucleotides outside the gene matches: 4. CDR3 in amino acids: CSVSSGFTDTQYF. The DNA of the CDR3 is TGCAGCGTTTCTAGCGGATTCACAGATACGCAGTATTTT.

The sample holds a few counts of this clonotype. V is TRBV6-1 and J is TRBJ1-2; tentative D call: TRBD1 (5 bases). This CDR3 is built from 13 residues. Germline values: CDR1 MNHNS, CDR2 SASEGT. Trimming stripped 6 bases from V and 4 bases from J, with 12 bases between. DNA for the CDR3: TGTGCCAGCAGGCAGACAGTGGGCTATGGCTACACCTTC. The encoded protein is CASRQTVGYGYTF.

J is TRBJ2-1 and V is TRBV6-2 or TRBV6-3; D may be TRBD2 (5 bases). The germline gives CDR1 MNHEY, CDR2 SVGEGT. The germline V and J ends were trimmed by 6 bases and 10 bases, with 13 bases remaining between them. CDR3 size: 12 residues. The CDR3 nucleotides are TGTGCCAGCAGGAGGGTTTTGGGGGAGCAGTTCTTC. Translating it yields CASRRVLGEQFF.

This clonotype is a singleton in its sample. The V and J genes are TRBV20-1 and TRBJ2-3; D gene unclear. The V end was cut by 3 bases, the J end by 2 bases, with 9 bases between. The germline gives CDR1 DFQATT, CDR2 SNEGSKA (reference sequence). The CDR3 consists of 13 residues. Written as DNA, the CDR3 is TGCAGTGCTAGTGGGCCTAACACAGATACGCAGTATTTT. As protein: CSASGPNTDTQYF.

This clonotype has more than one count but fewer than ten. The chain uses TRBV18 and TRBJ1-1; 7 nucleotides agree with TRBD1. In germline, CDR1 is KGHSH, CDR2 LQKENI. The V gene end was trimmed by 4 bases and the J gene end by 1 base; junction bases not matched to a gene: 9. The CDR3 contains 16 residues. Here the CDR3 reads CASSLSTGEGNTEAFF. The DNA for the CDR3 is TGTGCCAGCTCACTATCCACAGGGGAGGGGAACACTGAAGCTTTCTTT. The full variable domain, its missing parts supplied by reference TRBV18 and TRBJ1-1, is NAGVMQNPRHLVRRRGQEARLRCSPMKGHSHVYWYRQLPEEGLKFMVYLQKENIIDESGMPKERFSAEFPKEGPSILRIQQVVRGDSAAYFCASSLSTGEGNTEAFFGQGTRLTVV.

This clonotype was observed a few times. This chain connects TRBV19 to TRBJ1-5; D gene unclear. Trimming removed 5 bases at V and 7 bases at J, with 9 bases between. There are 12 residues in the CDR3. CDR1 LNHDA and CDR2 SQIVND come from the germline V gene (reference sequence). This chain's CDR3 is CASSQNSQPQHF. The CDR3 DNA is TGTGCCAGTAGTCAGAACTCCCAGCCCCAGCATTTT.

The V gene is TRBV7-2, the J gene TRBJ1-5; D is undetermined. Trimming took off 5 bases at V and 9 bases at J, with 20 bases between the two ends. CDR1 and CDR2 (germline): SGHTA, FQGNSA. This CDR3 contains 15 residues. CDR3 region: CASSIRAGREGPQHF. CDR3 in DNA: TGTGCCAGCAGCATCCGAGCCGGAAGAGAAGGGCCCCAGCATTTT.

The chain is built from TRBV9 and TRBJ1-4, with D unclear. The CDR3 spans 14 residues. Trimming removed 2 bases at V and 0 bases at J, with 5 bases between. CDR1 and CDR2 from the germline V gene are SGDLS and YYNGEE. The CDR3 spells CASSVFATNEKLFF. The CDR3 DNA follows: TGTGCCAGCAGCGTGTTCGCAACTAATGAAAAACTGTTTTTT.

This clonotype was detected once. The rearrangement links TRBV30 to TRBJ1-6, with no clear D. CDR1 is GTSNPN and CDR2 is SVGIG in the germline V gene (reference sequence). The CDR3 contains 15 residues. Trimming cost V 2 bases and J 3 bases, with 11 bases left between them. CDR3 sequence (DNA): TGTGCCTGGAGTAGACGGACGGACTATAATTCACCCCTCCACTTT. Protein sequence: CAWSRRTDYNSPLHF.

J is TRBJ2-7 and V is TRBV29-1; D is possibly TRBD2 (5 bases). The germline gives CDR1 SQVTM, CDR2 ANQGSEA. Trimming took 4 bases from V and 0 from J, leaving 10 bases between them. The CDR3 contains 13 residues. The CDR3 DNA follows: TGCAGCGTTGCAGGACTCCTCTCCTACGAGCAGTACTTC. Amino acids: CSVAGLLSYEQYF.

A few counts support this clonotype. J is TRBJ2-7 and V is TRBV20-1, with 14 bases matching TRBD2. Germline values: CDR1 DFQATT, CDR2 SNEGSKA (reference sequence). The junction had 8 bases not matched to a gene; V was cut back by 6 bases and J by 4 bases. The CDR3 length is 15 residues. The CDR3 region is CSATGTSGSKYEQYF. In DNA, the CDR3 is TGCAGTGCAACCGGGACTAGCGGGAGTAAATACGAGCAGTACTTC.

The genes are TRBV20-1 and TRBJ2-5; perhaps TRBD1 as D (6 bases). The CDR3 covers 15 residues. In germline, CDR1 is DFQATT, CDR2 SNEGSKA (reference sequence). The V end was cut by 7 bases, the J end by 1 base, with 19 bases between. This chain's CDR3 is CSGDPVQGSQETQYF. The CDR3 DNA sequence: TGCAGTGGGGACCCGGTACAGGGCTCCCAAGAGACCCAGTACTTC.

Only a few counts were recorded for this clonotype. The genes are TRBV20-1 and TRBJ1-4; D is unclear. V gave up 1 base and J gave up 10 bases, with 10 bases separating them. Germline CDR1 and CDR2: DFQATT and SNEGSKA (reference sequence). The CDR3 loop spans 12 amino acids. DNA for the CDR3: TGCAGTGCTAGAGGGAGTGGTGGAAAACTGTTTTTT. It is translated as CSARGSGGKLFF.

This clonotype has more than one count but fewer than ten. The CDR3 nucleotides read TGTGCCAGCAGGATGGGGGGGCCGAACACCGGGGAGCTGTTTTTT. Protein product: CASRMGGPNTGELFF. The chain couples TRBV7-2 to TRBJ2-2, with D possibly TRBD2 on 7 matching bases. The germline V gene has CDR1 SGHTA and CDR2 FQGNSA. The CDR3 runs 15 residues. V dropped 6 bases and J dropped 0 bases, with 11 bases sitting between them. The entire variable domain, with the rest obtained from reference TRBV7-2 and TRBJ2-2, is as follows: GAGVSQSPSNKVTEKGKDVELRCDPISGHTALYWYRQSLGQGLEFLIYFQGNSAPDKSGLPSDRFSAERTGGSVSTLTIQRTQQEDSAVYLCASRMGGPNTGELFFGEGSRLTVL.

This clonotype was seen a handful of times. The CDR3 region is CATQPNSGANVLTF. The CDR3 region has the DNA TGTGCCACCCAACCCAACTCTGGGGCCAACGTCCTGACTTTC. The chain has TRBV24-1 and TRBJ2-6, with D hard to call. Per germline, CDR1 KGHDR and CDR2 SFDVKD. The V and J ends lost 9 bases and 0 bases respectively, with 8 bases between them. The CDR3 consists of 14 residues.

This clonotype was recorded a few times. The chain combines TRBV15 with TRBJ2-1; TRBD1 is a possible D gene (6 bases). Between the trimmed V and J ends, which lost 3 bases and 4 bases, there was a span of 13 bases. Looked up from germline, CDR1 is LNHNV and CDR2 is YYDKDF (reference sequence). The CDR3 totals 15 residues. Here the CDR3 DNA reads TGTGCCACCAGCAGGGACAGTACTACTTACAATGAGCAGTTCTTC. It yields the protein CATSRDSTTYNEQFF. The full variable domain, completed using reference TRBV15 and TRBJ2-1, is DAMVIQNPRYQVTQFGKPVTLSCSQTLNHNVMYWYQQKSSQAPKLLFHYYDKDFNNEADTPDNFQSRRPNTSFCFLDIRSPGLGDTAMYLCATSRDSTTYNEQFFGPGTRLTVL.

The rearrangement uses TRBV30 and TRBJ2-7; D possibly matches TRBD1 or TRBD2 (5 bases each). Trimming shortened V by 5 bases and J by 3 bases, and 8 bases separated the two germline ends. The germline CDR1 and CDR2 sequences are GTSNPN and SVGIG (reference sequence). The CDR3 sequence is 11 residues long. The CDR3: CAWGTSYEQYF. CDR3 coding DNA: TGTGCCTGGGGGACGAGCTACGAGCAGTACTTC.

The chain joins TRBV20-1 to TRBJ2-4; perhaps TRBD2 as D (6 bases). The CDR3 has 12 residues. CDR1 and CDR2 from the germline V gene are DFQATT and SNEGSKA (reference sequence). V was pared by 6 bases and J by 7 bases, with 13 bases between. This chain's CDR3 is CSAARDLNIQYF. For the CDR3, the DNA is TGCAGTGCCGCACGGGACTTGAACATTCAGTACTTC.

The chain carries TRBV7-9 and TRBJ2-5; the D is unclear. Germline V lookup: CDR1 SEHNR, CDR2 FQNEAQ (reference sequence). The CDR3 has 15 amino acids. V lost 1 base, J lost 3 bases, and 12 bases lay in between. The DNA for the CDR3 is TGTGCCAGCAGCTTAGGTTACCAAGAAAAAGAGACCCAGTACTTC. This translates into CASSLGYQEKETQYF.

This clonotype was seen only a few times. The rearrangement joins TRBV18 to TRBJ2-7, with a possible D match to TRBD2 (6 bases). Germline CDR1 KGHSH, CDR2 LQKENI. The V end lost 4 bases, the J end lost 1 base, and 11 bases lay between the germline ends. The CDR3 length is 14 residues. CDR3 bases: TGTGCCAGCTCACGGGACTTCCCGTCCTACGAGCAGTACTTC. This encodes CASSRDFPSYEQYF.

This clonotype was observed at least ten times. V usage is TRBV7-2 and J usage is TRBJ2-1, with D unresolved. The V and J ends lost 3 bases and 6 bases respectively, with 9 bases between them. The CDR3 has 13 amino acids. Germline CDR1 SGHTA, CDR2 FQGNSA. This CDR3 reads CASSFGRSNEQFF. The CDR3 DNA follows: TGTGCCAGCAGCTTTGGTAGGTCCAATGAGCAGTTCTTC.

CDR3 nucleotide sequence: TGTGCCAGCAGTGAATTCGGACAGGGATGGAATTCACCCCTCCACTTT. Translating it yields CASSEFGQGWNSPLHF. The V and J genes are TRBV6-1 and TRBJ1-6; TRBD1 aligns across 8 bases. J was trimmed by 7 bases and V by 2 bases; bases with no gene match: 7. The CDR3 extends over 16 amino acids. Per germline, CDR1 MNHNS and CDR2 SASEGT.

This chain links TRBV6-1 with TRBJ2-2, with TRBD1 matching over 9 bases. Losses at the gene ends were 11 bases for V and 3 bases for J; bases not matched to a gene: 7. The CDR3 extends over 14 amino acids. Germline values: CDR1 MNHNS, CDR2 SASEGT. CDR3 loop: CASPRDRDTGELFF. The CDR3, as DNA: TGTGCCTCCCCCAGGGACAGGGACACCGGGGAGCTGTTTTTT.

The gene calls are TRBV10-3 and TRBJ2-2; 9 nucleotides align to TRBD1. CDR3 size: 15 residues. V dropped 3 bases and J dropped 6; count of bases not matched to a gene: 5. CDR1 is ENHRY and CDR2 is SYGVKD in the germline V gene. The CDR3 DNA sequence: TGTGCCATCAGTGAAGGGACAGGGCTGCCCGGGGAGCTGTTTTTT. Translation gives CAISEGTGLPGELFF.